Listed below are T cell receptor beta chains from one sample, sequenced in a study of T-cell reconstitution after alpha-beta-depleted transplantation in children. Each CDR3 protein is one row after TCRdb ran MiXCR on the PCR reads. The profile covers about 300,000 distinct CDR3 sequences, with roughly 8.2% appearing a single time and over 7.5% taken by the ten largest. Sequences were derived from peripheral blood, sampled 360 days after TCRalphabeta/CD19-depleted stem cell transplant. All receptors come from a female patient between 2 and 15 years old who had a stem cell transplant for Fanconi anemia, so the T cells may come from the graft donor. Each CDR3 is given with its conserved first and last residue. The order of the fields is J gene, D gene, clone size, V gene, CDR3 DNA, CDR3 protein. The D gene is left open where the match is weak. Some rows have no size entry. The others give once, few or many, or a class for an expanded clone.

TRBJ1-5 . . TRBV21-1 TGTGCCCTTCAGGGGGCGGCGGATCAGCCCCAGCATTTT CALQGAADQPQHF
TRBJ1-6 . many TRBV2 TGTGCCAGCAGCCTCGTCGGGACTCTCTATAATTCACCCCTCCACTTT CASSLVGTLYNSPLHF
TRBJ2-1 TRBD2 . TRBV4-2 TGTGCCAGCAGCCTAGGGTTACCGGGACTAGCGGGTCGTAGGTCCTACAATGAGCAGTTCTTC CASSLGLPGLAGRRSYNEQFF
TRBJ2-3 TRBD2 few TRBV7-2 TGTGCCAGCAGCCCAGCGGGGGGGAGGGATACGCAGTATTTT CASSPAGGRDTQYF
TRBJ1-1 . many TRBV28 TGTGCCAGCAGACGTACAGGGATGAACACTGAAGCTTTCTTT CASRRTGMNTEAFF
TRBJ2-6 TRBD1 . TRBV6-2/TRBV6-3 TGTGCCAGCAGTTACTCGACCAGGGGGCTTCACTCTGGGGCCAACGTCCTGACTTTC CASSYSTRGLHSGANVLTF
TRBJ2-2 TRBD1 . TRBV11-2 TGTGCCAGCAGCTTGCTTCGGGACAGGGGAACCGGGGAGCTGTTTTTT CASSLLRDRGTGELFF
TRBJ1-5 TRBD1 many TRBV27 TGTGCCAGCAGTTTGACAGGGACCCAGCCCCAGCATTTT CASSLTGTQPQHF
TRBJ2-6 . . TRBV5-1 TGCGCCAGCAGCTTGGCCTTCCCCTCTGGGGCCAGCGTCCTGACTTTC CASSLAFPSGASVLTF
TRBJ2-1 . . TRBV27 TGTGCCAGCAGTTCCTCCAAGGGGTGGTATGAGCAGTTCTTC CASSSSKGWYEQFF